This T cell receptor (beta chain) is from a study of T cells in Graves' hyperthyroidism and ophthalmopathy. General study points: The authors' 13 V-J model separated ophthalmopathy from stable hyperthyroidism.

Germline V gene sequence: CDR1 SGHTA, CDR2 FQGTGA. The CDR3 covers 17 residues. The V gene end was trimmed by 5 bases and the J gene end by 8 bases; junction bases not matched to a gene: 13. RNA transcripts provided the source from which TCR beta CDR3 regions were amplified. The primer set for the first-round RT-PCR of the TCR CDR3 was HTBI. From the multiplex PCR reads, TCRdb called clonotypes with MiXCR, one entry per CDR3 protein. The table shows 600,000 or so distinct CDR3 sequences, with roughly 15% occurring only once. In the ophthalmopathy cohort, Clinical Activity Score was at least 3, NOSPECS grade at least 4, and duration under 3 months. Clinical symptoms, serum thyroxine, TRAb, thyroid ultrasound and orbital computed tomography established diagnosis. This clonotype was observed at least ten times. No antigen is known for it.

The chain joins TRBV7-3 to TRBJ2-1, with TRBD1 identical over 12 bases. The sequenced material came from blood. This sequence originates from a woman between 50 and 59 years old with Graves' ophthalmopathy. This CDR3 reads CASSPGTGGLYMDEQFF. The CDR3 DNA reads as TGTGCCAGCAGCCCCGGGACAGGGGGCCTTTATATGGATGAGCAGTTCTTC.